Sequencing of this T cell receptor beta chain was carried out in a study of blood T cell repertoires in COVID-19. Study-level background: PBMCs, B-cell-depleted T cells, or T cells were the source of the cDNA or gDNA that made up the material.

Sequencing used immunoSEQ multiplex PCR; TCRdb keeps in-frame clones, though not all of them. The top ten hold 3.4% of the sample, which has 240,000 or so clones, about four fifths seen once. Germline values: CDR1 SNHLY, CDR2 FYNNEI. V was shortened by 1 base and J by 8 bases, with 9 bases between the two germline ends. This CDR3 spans 14 amino acids. The rearrangement links TRBV2 to TRBJ1-6; no firm D call. The receptor was derived from a woman aged 18-29 years with acute or convalescent COVID-19. The sequenced material came from peripheral blood. In DNA form, the CDR3 reads TGTGCCAGCAGTGAAGAACCAGACTATTCACCCCTCCACTTT. It translates to CASSEEPDYSPLHF.